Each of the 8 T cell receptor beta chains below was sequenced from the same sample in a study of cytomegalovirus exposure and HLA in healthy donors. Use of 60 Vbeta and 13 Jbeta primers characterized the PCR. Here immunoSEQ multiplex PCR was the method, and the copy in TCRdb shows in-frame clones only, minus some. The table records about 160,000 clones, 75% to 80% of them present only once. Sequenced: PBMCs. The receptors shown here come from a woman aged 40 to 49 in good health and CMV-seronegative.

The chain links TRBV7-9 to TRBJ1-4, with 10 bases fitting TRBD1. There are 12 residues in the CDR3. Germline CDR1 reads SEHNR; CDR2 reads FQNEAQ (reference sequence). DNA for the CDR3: TGTTCCACCGGGACAGGGGATGAAAAACTGTTTTTT. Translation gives CSTGTGDEKLFF.

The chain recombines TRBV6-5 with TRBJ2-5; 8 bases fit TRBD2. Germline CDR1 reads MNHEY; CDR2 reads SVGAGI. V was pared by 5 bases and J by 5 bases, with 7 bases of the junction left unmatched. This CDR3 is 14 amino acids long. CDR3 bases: TGTGCCAGCAGTAGCAATAGCGGGGCGGAGACCCAGTACTTC. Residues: CASSSNSGAETQYF.

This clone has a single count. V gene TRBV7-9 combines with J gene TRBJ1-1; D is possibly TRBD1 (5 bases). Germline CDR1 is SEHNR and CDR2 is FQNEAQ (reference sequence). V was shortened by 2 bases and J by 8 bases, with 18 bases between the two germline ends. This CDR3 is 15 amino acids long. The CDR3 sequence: CASSLMGGATQEAFF. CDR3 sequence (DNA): TGTGCCAGCAGCTTAATGGGCGGGGCAACCCAAGAAGCTTTCTTT.

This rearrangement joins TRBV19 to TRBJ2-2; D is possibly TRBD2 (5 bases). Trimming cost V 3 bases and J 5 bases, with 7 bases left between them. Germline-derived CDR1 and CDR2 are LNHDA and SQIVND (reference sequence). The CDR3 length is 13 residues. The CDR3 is CASSIDYTGELFF. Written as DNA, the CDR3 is TGTGCCAGTAGTATCGACTATACCGGGGAGCTGTTTTTT.

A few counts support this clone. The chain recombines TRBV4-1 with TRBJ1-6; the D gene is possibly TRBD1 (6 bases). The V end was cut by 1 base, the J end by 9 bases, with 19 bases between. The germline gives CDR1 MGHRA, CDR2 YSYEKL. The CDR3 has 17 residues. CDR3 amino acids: CASSQAGVASLGSPLHF. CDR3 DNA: TGCGCCAGCAGCCAAGCAGGGGTGGCTTCTTTGGGTTCACCCCTCCACTTT.

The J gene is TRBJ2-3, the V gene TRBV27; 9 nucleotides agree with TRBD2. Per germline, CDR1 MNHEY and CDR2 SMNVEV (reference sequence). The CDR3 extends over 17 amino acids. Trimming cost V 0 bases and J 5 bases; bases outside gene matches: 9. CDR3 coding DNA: TGTGCCAGCAGTTTATCCATGCGGGGGGGGACTAGAGATACGCAGTATTTT. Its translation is CASSLSMRGGTRDTQYF.

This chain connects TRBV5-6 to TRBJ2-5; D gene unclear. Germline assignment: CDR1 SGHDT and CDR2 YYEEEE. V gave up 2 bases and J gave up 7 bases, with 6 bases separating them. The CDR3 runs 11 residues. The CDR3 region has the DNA TGTGCCAGCAGCTTAGGCGGGACCCAGTACTTC. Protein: CASSLGGTQYF.

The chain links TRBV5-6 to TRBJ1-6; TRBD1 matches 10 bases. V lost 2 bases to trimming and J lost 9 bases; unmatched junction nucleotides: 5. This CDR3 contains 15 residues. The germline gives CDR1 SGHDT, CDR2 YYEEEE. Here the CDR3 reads CASSLADRGSSPLHF. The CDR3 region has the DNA TGTGCCAGCAGCTTAGCGGACAGGGGGAGTTCACCCCTCCACTTT.